The 29 T cell receptor beta chains listed next were all sequenced from one sample in a study of blood T cell repertoires in COVID-19. The data were produced by immunoSEQ multiplex PCR, yet TCRdb's version contains in-frame clones alone and is incomplete. The sample lists some 94,000 clones; more than 75% were seen once. Sequenced: peripheral blood. Receptors originate from a human donor in a cohort sampled during active COVID-19.

The chain has TRBV5-1 and TRBJ2-3; perhaps TRBD1 as D (5 bases). The CDR3 has 15 amino acids. In germline, CDR1 is SGHRS, CDR2 YFSETQ. Between the trimmed V and J ends, which lost 0 bases and 0 bases, there was a span of 8 bases. The CDR3: CASSLARGSTDTQYF. The DNA for the CDR3 is TGCGCCAGCAGCTTGGCTAGGGGTAGCACAGATACGCAGTATTTT.

The chain joins TRBV11-2 to TRBJ2-3, with D maybe TRBD1 (5 bases). This CDR3 has 15 residues. Trimming took 0 bases from V and 4 from J, leaving 11 bases between them. Germline V gene sequence: CDR1 SGHAT, CDR2 FQNNGV. In DNA, the CDR3 is TGTGCCAGCAGCTTAGATTGGCTAGGGGCAGATACGCAGTATTTT. As protein: CASSLDWLGADTQYF. Filled out from reference TRBV11-2 and TRBJ2-3, the complete variable domain reads EAGVAQSPRYKIIEKRQSVAFWCNPISGHATLYWYQQILGQGPKLLIQFQNNGVVDDSQLPKDRFSAERLKGVDSTLKIQPAKLEDSAVYLCASSLDWLGADTQYFGPGTRLTVL.

The rearrangement links TRBV10-1 to TRBJ2-3; 10 bases fit TRBD2. The V segment lost 2 bases and the J segment 4 bases; nucleotides outside the gene matches: 6. CDR1 and CDR2 (germline): WNHNN, SYGVQD (reference sequence). This CDR3 is built from 16 residues. The CDR3 DNA reads TGCGCCAGCAGTGAGCGCCTAGCGGGAGTGGCAGATACGCAGTATTTT. Translated: CASSERLAGVADTQYF.

Here the CDR3 DNA reads TGTGCCAGTAGTATTACGGGGGGCTTTGGCTACACCTTC. Its translation: CASSITGGFGYTF. The chain has TRBV19 and TRBJ1-2; tentatively, D is TRBD1 (6 bases). CDR1 and CDR2 (germline): LNHDA, SQIVND (reference sequence). CDR3 length equals 13 residues. V lost 3 bases, J lost 7 bases, and 12 bases lay in between.

The chain carries TRBV18 and TRBJ1-3; 8 bases match TRBD1. The ends lost 6 bases at V and 8 bases at J; junction bases unmatched: 12. CDR3 length equals 15 residues. Germline V CDR1 and CDR2: KGHSH, LQKENI. Here the CDR3 DNA reads TGTGCCAGCTCCACGAACTCAGGGGGCCGGGACACCATATATTTT. Amino acid sequence: CASSTNSGGRDTIYF.

V gene TRBV5-4 combines with J gene TRBJ2-5; 8 bases are shared with TRBD2. The CDR3 is made up of 16 amino acids. Germline CDR1 and CDR2: SGHNT and YYREEE (reference sequence). V gave up 2 bases and J gave up 5 bases; unmatched junction bases: 11. The CDR3 nucleotides read TGTGCCAGCAGCTTCTCCCGGGGGGGCGCTGGGGAGACCCAGTACTTC. Its translation is CASSFSRGGAGETQYF.

V is TRBV28 and J is TRBJ1-1, with TRBD1 matching over 7 bases. The CDR3 length is 14 residues. V shed 7 bases and J 5 bases; nucleotides not matched to a gene: 10. The germline V gene has CDR1 MDHEN and CDR2 SYDVKM. CDR3: CASTFDRVQTEAFF. CDR3 DNA: TGTGCCAGCACCTTCGACAGGGTACAGACTGAAGCTTTCTTT. The full variable domain, rest sourced from reference TRBV28 and TRBJ1-1, is DVKVTQSSRYLVKRTGEKVFLECVQDMDHENMFWYRQDPGLGLRLIYFSYDVKMKEKGDIPEGYSVSREKKERFSLILESASTNQTSMYLCASTFDRVQTEAFFGQGTRLTVV.

The chain links TRBV11-3 to TRBJ1-1; D unclear. Trimming took 0 bases from V and 1 from J, leaving 6 bases between them. The CDR3 consists of 14 residues. Germline V gene data show CDR1 as SGHNT and CDR2 as YENEEA. CDR3 nucleotide sequence: TGTGCCAGCAGCTTAGACGCAGGGAACACTGAAGCTTTCTTT. Amino acids: CASSLDAGNTEAFF.

The chain links TRBV28 to TRBJ1-3, with D maybe TRBD1 (6 bases). Germline V gene lookup returns CDR1 MDHEN and CDR2 SYDVKM. The germline V and J ends were trimmed by 5 bases and 0 bases, with 17 bases remaining between them. This CDR3 has 17 amino acids. The DNA for the CDR3 is TGTGCCAGCAGTCTAAATACCGGGACACCCTCTGGAAACACCATATATTTT. Protein sequence: CASSLNTGTPSGNTIYF.

The chain is built from TRBV10-3 and TRBJ2-1, with 14 nucleotides matching TRBD2. The CDR3 spans 21 residues. Trimming took 3 bases from V and 5 from J; bases not matched to a gene: 18. Germline V gives CDR1 ENHRY, CDR2 SYGVKD. CDR3 in amino acids: CAISEPTGGLAGAAINNEQFF. CDR3 in DNA: TGTGCCATCAGTGAACCAACAGGGGGACTAGCGGGAGCAGCAATCAACAATGAGCAGTTCTTC.

The chain has TRBV28 and TRBJ1-2; no clear D. V dropped 4 bases and J dropped 5 bases, with 8 bases sitting between them. Looked up from germline, CDR1 is MDHEN and CDR2 is SYDVKM. This CDR3 spans 12 amino acids. This CDR3 is CASSSSSYGYTF. The CDR3 DNA reads TGTGCCAGCAGTTCCTCTAGTTATGGCTACACCTTC.

J is TRBJ1-1 and V is TRBV5-1; no clear D. The CDR3 has 15 residues. Germline V gives CDR1 SGHRS, CDR2 YFSETQ. The V end was cut by 3 bases, the J end by 1 base, with 13 bases between. In DNA form, the CDR3 reads TGCGCCAGCAGCTCGACCAGGCCCGGGAACACTGAAGCTTTCTTT. This translates into CASSSTRPGNTEAFF.

The V and J genes are TRBV13 and TRBJ2-3, with TRBD2 matching over 8 bases. The CDR3 sequence is 15 residues long. After removal of 5 bases from V and 2 bases from J, the junction contained 6 bases not matched to a gene. In germline, CDR1 is PRHDT, CDR2 FYEKMQ (reference sequence). The CDR3 is CASSPGAGDTDTQYF. The CDR3 DNA reads as TGTGCCAGCAGCCCAGGAGCGGGAGACACAGATACGCAGTATTTT.

This sequence joins TRBV19 and TRBJ2-1, with TRBD2 matching over 15 bases. The CDR3 runs 15 residues. V shed 3 bases, J shed 8 bases, and the junction held 2 bases outside the gene matches. In germline, CDR1 is LNHDA, CDR2 SQIVND (reference sequence). As DNA, the CDR3 is TGTGCCAGTAGTATTGGACTAGCGGGGGGGGATGAGCAGTTCTTC. Its protein product is CASSIGLAGGDEQFF.

V is TRBV5-1 and J is TRBJ2-3; TRBD1 is a possible D gene (5 bases). The CDR3 loop spans 16 amino acids. Trimming took off 4 bases at V and 2 bases at J, with 17 bases between the two ends. The germline V gene encodes CDR1 SGHRS and CDR2 YFSETQ. The CDR3 here is CASSRRQLEFTDTQYF. The CDR3, as DNA: TGCGCCAGCAGCAGGAGACAGCTGGAGTTCACAGATACGCAGTATTTT.

The chain employs TRBV4-1 and TRBJ2-7, with a weak D call TRBD1 (6 bases). Germline CDR1 and CDR2: MGHRA and YSYEKL. Trimming stripped 0 bases from V and 2 bases from J, with 8 bases between. The CDR3 has 14 amino acids. The CDR3 sequence is CASSQEWDTYEQYF. The CDR3 nucleotides are TGCGCCAGCAGCCAAGAATGGGACACCTACGAGCAGTACTTC.

This clone occurred a few times. The genes are TRBV7-3 and TRBJ2-1; TRBD2 agrees at 14 bases. This CDR3 is 15 amino acids long. The germline CDR1 and CDR2 sequences are SGHTA and FQGTGA. The trim removed 2 bases at V and 8 bases at J, leaving 2 bases unmatched. CDR3 sequence reads: CASSLATSGRDEQFF. The DNA for the CDR3 is TGTGCCAGCAGCTTAGCGACTAGCGGGAGGGATGAGCAGTTCTTC.

In DNA, the CDR3 is TGTGCCAGCAGTGCTACCGGGACAGGGAACTATGGCTACACCTTC. As protein: CASSATGTGNYGYTF. V gene TRBV28 combines with J gene TRBJ1-2, with TRBD1 matching over 9 bases. This CDR3 region has 15 residues. CDR1 and CDR2 from the germline V gene are MDHEN and SYDVKM. Losses at the gene ends were 5 bases for V and 2 bases for J; bases not matched to a gene: 6.

This chain links TRBV27 with TRBJ2-2; TRBD2 matches 12 bases. Trimming took 4 bases from V and 6 from J; bases not matched to a gene: 6. Germline CDR1 is MNHEY and CDR2 is SMNVEV (reference sequence). CDR3 size: 16 residues. CDR3 protein: CASSSLTSGSPGELFF. The DNA of the CDR3 is TGTGCCAGCAGTTCCCTGACTAGCGGGAGTCCCGGGGAGCTGTTTTTT.

This chain joins TRBV5-8 and TRBJ1-1, with D perhaps TRBD1 (6 bases). Germline-derived CDR1 and CDR2 are SGHTS and YDEGEE. Trimming shortened V by 2 bases and J by 3 bases, and 11 bases separated the two germline ends. The CDR3 is 14 residues long. The DNA of the CDR3 is TGTGCCAGCAGCTTCCAGGGGAGCGACACTGAAGCTTTCTTT. It encodes CASSFQGSDTEAFF.

The chain couples TRBV7-9 to TRBJ2-2; D is uncertain. The CDR3 sequence is 12 residues long. Germline CDR1 SEHNR, CDR2 FQNEAQ (reference sequence). The V and J ends lost 3 bases and 7 bases respectively, with 6 bases between them. CDR3: CASSFGDGELFF. The CDR3 nucleotides read TGTGCCAGCAGCTTCGGTGACGGGGAGCTGTTTTTT.

Only a few counts were recorded for this clone. The gene calls are TRBV7-9 and TRBJ2-5; 13 nucleotides align to TRBD2. Trimming removed 3 bases from V and 5 bases from J; junction bases left unmatched: 6. The CDR3 runs 16 residues. The germline V gene encodes CDR1 SEHNR and CDR2 FQNEAQ (reference sequence). CDR3: CASSFGLAGVGETQYF. The CDR3 region has the DNA TGTGCCAGCAGCTTTGGACTAGCGGGAGTAGGGGAGACCCAGTACTTC. Full variable domain (remainder filled in from reference TRBV7-9 and TRBJ2-5): DTGVSQNPRHKITKRGQNVTFRCDPISEHNRLYWYRQTLGQGPEFLTYFQNEAQLEKSRLLSDRFSAERPKGSFSTLEIQRTEQGDSAMYLCASSFGLAGVGETQYFGPGTRLLVL.

The chain uses TRBV18 and TRBJ1-1; D is ambiguous. The CDR3 extends over 11 amino acids. The germline V gene has CDR1 KGHSH and CDR2 LQKENI. With 4 bases removed from V and 10 bases from J, the gap between germline ends came to 10 bases. As DNA, the CDR3 is TGTGCCAGCTCACTCCCCCCGGTAGCTTTCTTT. It yields the protein CASSLPPVAFF.

V gene TRBV19 combines with J gene TRBJ1-1; 8 nucleotides line up with TRBD1. The ends lost 5 bases at V and 9 bases at J; junction bases unmatched: 14. The CDR3 runs to 15 residues. Per germline, CDR1 LNHDA and CDR2 SQIVND (reference sequence). The CDR3 reads CASSSLSGGLGKAFF. CDR3 bases: TGTGCCAGTAGTTCGTTGTCAGGGGGCTTGGGTAAAGCTTTCTTT.

V usage is TRBV7-2 and J usage is TRBJ2-1; 8 nucleotides line up with TRBD1. Trimming removed 5 bases from V and 0 bases from J; junction bases left unmatched: 3. Germline V gene lookup returns CDR1 SGHTA and CDR2 FQGNSA. The length of the CDR3 is 15 residues. The CDR3 reads CASSADRASYNEQFF. The CDR3 DNA reads as TGTGCCAGCAGCGCGGACAGGGCCTCCTACAATGAGCAGTTCTTC.

The chain is built from TRBV5-1 and TRBJ1-2; TRBD1 might be the D (6 bases). There are 16 residues in the CDR3. Per germline, CDR1 SGHRS and CDR2 YFSETQ. Between the trimmed V and J ends, which lost 2 bases and 4 bases, there was a span of 18 bases. This CDR3 reads CASSFNPYQGRYGYTF. CDR3 in DNA: TGCGCCAGCAGCTTTAACCCCTACCAGGGGCGCTATGGCTACACCTTC.

The chain recombines TRBV5-1 with TRBJ1-1, with 7 bases fitting TRBD1. Looked up from germline, CDR1 is SGHRS and CDR2 is YFSETQ. V dropped 2 bases and J dropped 3; count of bases not matched to a gene: 4. The CDR3 is made up of 14 amino acids. The CDR3 loop reads CASSLTGEDTEAFF. The DNA for the CDR3 is TGCGCCAGCAGCTTAACAGGGGAGGACACTGAAGCTTTCTTT.

This clone was seen at least ten times. J is TRBJ2-7 and V is TRBV27, with TRBD1 identical over 9 bases. Germline V gives CDR1 MNHEY, CDR2 SMNVEV (reference sequence). V shed 6 bases and J 7 bases; nucleotides not matched to a gene: 4. This CDR3 has 12 amino acids. DNA for the CDR3: TGTGCCAGCAGGGGACAGGGAGTAGAGCAGTACTTC. It translates to CASRGQGVEQYF.

In DNA form, the CDR3 reads TGTGCCAGCAGTCCCCGGGACAGTAATGAAAAACTGTTTTTT. Its protein product is CASSPRDSNEKLFF. The V gene is TRBV6-5, the J gene TRBJ1-4; TRBD1 matches 7 bases. Germline CDR1 MNHEY, CDR2 SVGAGI. With V trimmed by 5 bases and J by 4 bases, 4 bases remained unmatched. The CDR3 contains 14 residues.